This TCR beta chain was observed in a study of shared T cell receptors in the human thymus. This CDR3 region has 15 residues. The trim removed 6 bases at V and 5 bases at J, leaving 9 bases unmatched. Germline-derived CDR1 and CDR2 are MNHEY and SVGAGI. Libraries were prepared by immunoSEQ multiplex PCR; TCRdb keeps only in-frame clonotypes and omits some of them. Of 500,000 to 850,000 clones listed, 87% are singletons. This sample also belongs to another study, concerning human thymus T cells. This second study notes: Highly overlapping thymic repertoires among unrelated individuals were reported in related research.

The material sequenced was thymocytes. The rearrangement links TRBV6-5 to TRBJ2-2; 7 bases are shared with TRBD1. This clonotype originated in a boy younger than two with a congenital heart defect. The DNA for the CDR3 is TGTGCCAGCAGCAAGACCGGGACAGATACCGGGGAGCTGTTTTTT. It translates to CASSKTGTDTGELFF.